Below, 28 T cell receptor beta chains from the same sample are listed, as sequenced in a study of blood T cells in healthy people across ages (dated by TCRdb to the mid-2010s). The method was 5' RACE. TCRdb names Illumina HiSeq 2500 as the instrument used. A second PCR of roughly 6 to 11 cycles was performed with a sample-barcoded 5' primer and a J-beta primer mix. TCRdb cleaned the public reads at Q25 with fastp, built clones with MiXCR and kept in-frame beta chains. Each entry merges the rows of one CDR3 protein and shows their most common DNA and genes. The sample data list about 930,000 distinct CDR3 sequences, and 29% of these were observed just once. Roughly 10% of the sample is taken by the ten largest. The same data also went into a second study, on T cells of mothers and their children.

The material sequenced was blood. The receptor source for this set is a woman aged 40 to 55 in good health.

This clonotype has ten or more counts. V gene TRBV12-3 or TRBV12-4 combines with J gene TRBJ1-4; D is unresolved. Trimming took 8 bases from V and 8 from J, leaving 12 bases between them. The length of the CDR3 is 12 residues. The DNA for the CDR3 is TGTGCCAGCTCGGGCCCGGGGGAAAAACTGTTTTTT. Its protein is CASSGPGEKLFF.

The sample holds a few counts of this clonotype. The chain links TRBV12-3 or TRBV12-4 to TRBJ1-2; D might be TRBD1 (5 bases). Trimming removed 7 bases from V and 8 bases from J, with 17 bases in between. The CDR3 sequence is 13 residues long. The CDR3 protein is CASNHRRRGGYTF. The CDR3 nucleotides are TGTGCCAGCAATCATAGGCGGAGGGGAGGCTACACCTTC.

This clonotype has at least ten counts. The V and J genes are TRBV9 and TRBJ1-1; TRBD1 aligns across 12 bases. Per the germline V gene, CDR1 is SGDLS and CDR2 is YYNGEE. The CDR3 has 17 residues. The J segment lost 2 bases and the V segment lost 2 bases, leaving 7 bases of the junction unmatched. The CDR3 DNA follows: TGTGCCAGCAGCGTTCGGGACAGGGGGCCGGAAAACACTGAAGCTTTCTTT. It specifies CASSVRDRGPENTEAFF. The full variable domain, rest sourced from reference TRBV9 and TRBJ1-1, is DSGVTQTPKHLITATGQRVTLRCSPRSGDLSVYWYQQSLDQGLQFLIQYYNGEERAKGNILERFSAQQFPDLHSELNLSSLELGDSALYFCASSVRDRGPENTEAFFGQGTRLTVV.

This clonotype appeared many times. With a much larger clone just one base away, this may be a read error. V is TRBV29-1 and J is TRBJ2-1, with unresolved D. The end of the DNA fits TRBJ2-7 better, so the J call may be wrong. This CDR3 is 16 amino acids long. Germline lookup yields CDR1 SQVTM and CDR2 ANQGSEA. Here the CDR3 DNA reads TGCAGCGCAAAGGCTATGGATTCCAGCTCCTACAATGAGCAGTACTTC. It yields the protein CSAKAMDSSSYNEQYF.

The chain joins TRBV7-9 to TRBJ1-2; D is uncertain. This CDR3 has 15 residues. V dropped 4 bases and J dropped 0 bases, with 12 bases sitting between them. The germline CDR1 and CDR2 sequences are SEHNR and FQNEAQ (reference sequence). CDR3 DNA: TGTGCCAGCAGCTCCGGTTTATCAGCTAACTATGGCTACACCTTC. Translated: CASSSGLSANYGYTF.

This clonotype has more than one count but fewer than ten. V is TRBV5-1 and J is TRBJ1-3; unclear D gene. Germline V gene data show CDR1 as SGHRS and CDR2 as YFSETQ. The CDR3 is 15 residues long. V lost 1 base and J 0 bases, leaving 8 bases between the germline ends. The CDR3 loop is CASSLQASSGNTIYF. The DNA for the CDR3 is TGCGCCAGCAGCTTGCAGGCGAGCTCTGGAAACACCATATATTTT.

This clonotype was recorded at least ten times. This rearrangement joins TRBV20-1 to TRBJ2-5; TRBD2 matches 7 bases. Germline CDR1 DFQATT, CDR2 SNEGSKA (reference sequence). This CDR3 has 16 residues. V was clipped by 0 bases and J by 5 bases; unmatched bases: 12. This chain's CDR3 is CSAREVPAGYLETQYF. The CDR3 DNA reads as TGCAGTGCTAGAGAGGTCCCAGCGGGGTATCTGGAGACCCAGTACTTC.

This clonotype was observed a few times. V gene TRBV19 combines with J gene TRBJ1-2; TRBD1 agrees at 11 bases. Germline V gene lookup returns CDR1 LNHDA and CDR2 SQIVND (reference sequence). The CDR3 has 13 residues. J was trimmed by 8 bases and V by 8 bases; bases with no gene match: 7. The CDR3 sequence: CASARDRGYGYTF. In DNA form, the CDR3 reads TGTGCCAGTGCCCGGGACAGGGGGTACGGCTACACCTTC. Filled out from reference TRBV19 and TRBJ1-2, the complete variable domain reads DGGITQSPKYLFRKEGQNVTLSCEQNLNHDAMYWYRQDPGQGLRLIYYSQIVNDFQKGDIAEGYSVSREKKESFPLTVTSAQKNPTAFYLCASARDRGYGYTFGSGTRLTVV.

The J gene is TRBJ2-1, the V gene TRBV12-3 or TRBV12-4, with TRBD2 matching over 13 bases. V was clipped by 2 bases and J by 5 bases; unmatched bases: 9. The length of the CDR3 is 18 residues. The CDR3 sequence: CASSLYTRTSGGDNEQFF. CDR3 nucleotide sequence: TGTGCCAGCAGTTTATATACCCGAACTAGCGGGGGGGACAATGAGCAGTTCTTC.

As to this clonotype: The junction differs from germline at one of its ends, possibly a read error. This chain connects TRBV27 to TRBJ1-2; possible D gene TRBD1, 5 bases. Germline loops: CDR1 MNHEY, CDR2 SMNVEV (reference sequence). The CDR3 is made up of 13 amino acids. The CDR3 region has the DNA TGTGCCAGCAGTGTATCCCGGGGGTATGGCTACACCTTC. Protein: CASSVSRGYGYTF.

Only a few counts were recorded for this clonotype. V gene TRBV2 combines with J gene TRBJ1-4; 9 bases line up with TRBD1. In germline, CDR1 is SNHLY, CDR2 FYNNEI. V shed 5 bases and J 7 bases; nucleotides not matched to a gene: 5. This CDR3 comprises 14 residues. The CDR3 is CASSRTGVREKLFF. DNA for the CDR3: TGTGCCAGCAGTCGGACAGGGGTTCGTGAAAAACTGTTTTTT.

A note on this clonotype: The junction shows a germline mismatch at one end, possibly a read error. V and J are TRBV7-7 and TRBJ2-3; D might be TRBD2 (6 bases). The CDR3 runs 16 residues. The V gene's germline CDR1 is SSHAT and CDR2 FNYEAQ (reference sequence). The CDR3 loop reads CASSPRLAGSADTQYF. The CDR3 coding sequence is TGTGCTAGCAGCCCCCGCTTGGCGGGGAGCGCAGATACGCAGTATTTT.

This clonotype was detected many times. The V gene is TRBV29-1, the J gene TRBJ2-1, with 13 bases fitting TRBD2. Germline CDR1 SQVTM, CDR2 ANQGSEA. The V gene end was trimmed by 6 bases and the J gene end by 7 bases; junction bases not matched to a gene: 15. This CDR3 comprises 17 residues. CDR3 nucleotides: TGCAGCGTCGCGAAAAGACTAGCGGGGGGCCTGGGGAATGAGCAGTTCTTC. Translated, it gives CSVAKRLAGGLGNEQFF.

In this sample, this clonotype turned up many times. The chain has TRBV12-3 or TRBV12-4 and TRBJ2-7; D is possibly TRBD1 (6 bases). Trimming left V 4 bases short and J 6 bases short, with 16 bases between. CDR3 length: 14 residues. CDR3 amino acids: CASSSGQTPREQYF. The DNA for the CDR3 is TGTGCCAGCAGTTCTGGACAGACACCTCGCGAGCAGTACTTC.

This clonotype was detected ten times or more. The gene calls are TRBV20-1 and TRBJ2-5; 11 bases agree with TRBD2. This CDR3 region has 18 residues. CDR1 is DFQATT and CDR2 is SNEGSKA in the germline V gene (reference sequence). After removal of 1 base from V and 1 base from J, the junction contained 11 bases not matched to a gene. This chain's CDR3 is CSARVGIAGGPRQETQYF. As DNA, the CDR3 is TGCAGTGCTAGAGTGGGGATAGCGGGGGGGCCCCGCCAAGAGACCCAGTACTTC.

The chain couples TRBV6-1 to TRBJ1-2; D is ambiguous. Per the germline V gene, CDR1 is MNHNS and CDR2 is SASEGT. The CDR3 is made up of 11 amino acids. Trimming pared 7 bases from V and 7 bases from J, leaving 10 bases between. The CDR3 DNA reads TGTGCCAGCAAGACCCTAGGTGGCTACACCTTC. This sequence encodes CASKTLGGYTF.

In the case of this clonotype: The conserved phenylalanine or tryptophan is not found at the CDR3 terminus, so this likely reflects a read error. The genes are TRBV7-6 and TRBJ2-1, with 8 bases aligning to TRBD2. Germline loops: CDR1 SGHVS, CDR2 FNYEAQ. This CDR3 comprises 15 residues. The V gene end was trimmed by 3 bases and the J gene end by 5 bases; junction bases not matched to a gene: 6. The CDR3 loop is CASSFVSGVNNEQFL. The DNA of the CDR3 is TGTGCCAGCAGCTTTGTTAGCGGGGTGAACAATGAGCAGTTCTTA.

DNA of the CDR3: TGTGCCAGCAGTTTAGAACCCGCCAGAGATGGCTACACCTTC. Amino acid sequence: CASSLEPARDGYTF. The chain links TRBV28 to TRBJ1-2, with no clear D. The CDR3 totals 14 residues. The V end was cut by 2 bases, the J end by 6 bases, with 13 bases between. Per germline, CDR1 MDHEN and CDR2 SYDVKM.

This clonotype was counted a few times. This chain joins TRBV7-9 and TRBJ2-7; D is perhaps TRBD1 or TRBD2 (5 bases each). CDR1 is SEHNR, CDR2 FQNEAQ, per germline (reference sequence). Trimming removed 0 bases at V and 3 bases at J, with 18 bases between. CDR3 length: 17 residues. In DNA form, the CDR3 reads TGTGCCAGCAGCTTAGCGCCCCGGGACCAAGAATTCTACGAGCAGTACTTC. This codes for CASSLAPRDQEFYEQYF.

The rearrangement links TRBV7-8 to TRBJ1-2; D ambiguous. From germline, CDR1 is SGHVS and CDR2 FQNEAQ. The V gene lost 5 bases and the J gene lost 0 bases, with 13 bases spanning the gap. The CDR3 has 15 residues. The CDR3 region has the DNA TGTGCCAGCAGCCCTCGGACGGGGACTAACTATGGCTACACCTTC. The encoded protein is CASSPRTGTNYGYTF.

The table lists this clonotype with many counts. Written as DNA, the CDR3 is TGTGCCAGCAGCAGAATTCCGGGACAGGGAGAGACCCAGTACTTC. It is translated as CASSRIPGQGETQYF. V and J are TRBV21-1 and TRBJ2-5; the table's D call, TRBD1, was not checked against the DNA. TRBV21-1 is tagged as a pseudogene. This CDR3 comprises 15 residues.

In this sample, this clonotype turned up a few times. This chain connects TRBV27 to TRBJ1-2, with 9 bases fitting TRBD1. This CDR3 is 14 amino acids long. Germline CDR1 MNHEY, CDR2 SMNVEV (reference sequence). V was clipped by 4 bases and J by 5 bases; unmatched bases: 5. The CDR3 here is CASSSGTGFYGYTF. CDR3 bases: TGTGCCAGCAGTTCCGGGACAGGGTTTTATGGCTACACCTTC.

The chain links TRBV7-2 to TRBJ2-1; no clear D. The CDR3 has 13 residues. Germline CDR1 is SGHTA and CDR2 is FQGNSA. Trimming pared 5 bases from V and 5 bases from J, leaving 10 bases between. The CDR3 loop reads CASSPFLNNEQFF. DNA for the CDR3: TGTGCCAGCAGCCCCTTCTTGAACAATGAGCAGTTCTTC.

There are a few counts of this clonotype. This chain links TRBV4-2 with TRBJ1-5; no definite D call. Germline V lookup: CDR1 LGHNA, CDR2 YNFKEQ. Trimming cost V 0 bases and J 4 bases, with 10 bases left between them. This CDR3 contains 15 residues. CDR3 residues: CASSQDPHLNQPQHF. CDR3 nucleotide sequence: TGTGCCAGCAGCCAAGATCCACACCTTAATCAGCCCCAGCATTTT.

This clonotype was recorded many times. The V call is TRBV27, the J call TRBJ2-5, with TRBD1 matching over 8 bases. Germline V gene data show CDR1 as MNHEY and CDR2 as SMNVEV (reference sequence). The trim removed 5 bases at V and 5 bases at J, leaving 10 bases unmatched. The CDR3 has 15 amino acids. The CDR3 DNA sequence: TGTGCCAGCAGTCTACTCTTTGACAGGGGTGAGACCCAGTACTTC. This sequence encodes CASSLLFDRGETQYF.

The chain employs TRBV20-1 and TRBJ2-7; 10 bases align to TRBD2. The V segment lost 3 bases and the J segment 12 bases; nucleotides outside the gene matches: 5. Looked up from germline, CDR1 is DFQATT and CDR2 is SNEGSKA (reference sequence). This CDR3 comprises 11 residues. CDR3 sequence: CSASPASGGYF. The CDR3 region has the DNA TGCAGTGCTAGCCCGGCTAGCGGGGGGTACTTC.

J is TRBJ1-1 and V is TRBV5-1; 7 nucleotides match TRBD1. The V gene end was trimmed by 3 bases and the J gene end by 4 bases; junction bases not matched to a gene: 6. The CDR3 extends over 14 amino acids. Germline V lookup: CDR1 SGHRS, CDR2 YFSETQ. CDR3 region: CASSSRGSGTEAFF. The CDR3 DNA is TGCGCCAGCAGCTCCAGGGGGTCGGGCACTGAAGCTTTCTTT.

This rearrangement joins TRBV7-9 to TRBJ1-1; D gene unclear. V was trimmed by 5 bases and J by 1 base, leaving 14 bases between them. Germline loops: CDR1 SEHNR, CDR2 FQNEAQ (reference sequence). The CDR3 is made up of 15 amino acids. The CDR3 bases are TGTGCCAGCAGCCCCATGGGTTGGGAGAACACTGAAGCTTTCTTT. Its protein is CASSPMGWENTEAFF.